The source of this TCR beta chain is a study of T cell changes during pregnancy in multiple sclerosis (dated by TCRdb to the late 2010s). Regarding the research as a whole: The study examined how the T cell repertoire changed over the course of pregnancy in women with multiple sclerosis.

Libraries were made using the immunoSEQ multiplex PCR assay. The clones in this table, taken by TCRdb from immuneACCESS, are in-frame only. Not every clone is retained; where verified, under half of the shortfall comes from an unresolved V gene, and the cause of the rest is unknown. In this sample the table shows approximately 35,000 clones, over 80% of which occur a single time. In total, the top ten clones hold 2.8% of the sample. Regarding this clone: Its antigen is not yet known. Base quality data are lacking; no much larger clone is found one base away.

V is clipped by 8 bases and J by 4 bases, and the sequence between their germline boundaries is 8 bases long. The CDR3 sequence holds 12 residues, the cysteine and phenylalanine included. The sequence is cut down to CDR3 DNA, 36 bases in frame from base 1. CDR1 is given as ENHRY and CDR2 as SYGVKD, both from the germline V gene. This receptor chain uses TRBV10-3 and TRBJ1-4, with the D gene too uncertain to name. This clonotype was sampled from a female donor in good health, enrolled as a control in a pregnancy study. The sequencing here drew on CD4+ T cells from peripheral blood mononuclear cells, taken in the third trimester of pregnancy. The CDR3 region has the sequence CAISGVNEKLFF. At the DNA level, the sequence is TGTGCCATCTCCGGGGTTAATGAAAAACTGTTTTTT.